This T cell receptor (beta chain) originates from a study of blood T cell repertoires in COVID-19. The wider study: Sources were T cells, B-cell-depleted T cells, or PBMCs; the material itself was cDNA or gDNA.

The repertoire was sequenced with immunoSEQ multiplex PCR; TCRdb's copy has only in-frame clones and lacks some. The sample lists hundreds of thousands of clones, 70% to 90% occurring once. With 6 bases clipped from V and 1 base from J, the junction kept 5 bases outside the gene matches. The CDR3 sequence is 17 residues long. The germline V gene has CDR1 KGHDR and CDR2 SFDVKD. Sequencing was performed on PBMCs or T cells enriched from blood (not recorded which). The J gene is TRBJ2-1, the V gene TRBV24-1; 13 nucleotides line up with TRBD2. The source of this sequence is a woman aged 50 to 60 with acute COVID-19. The CDR3 DNA is TGTGCCACCAGTAGCGGACTAGCGGGGGTATCCTACAATGAGCAGTTCTTC. Its protein product is CATSSGLAGVSYNEQFF.